This T cell receptor (beta chain) was identified in a study of cytomegalovirus exposure and HLA in healthy donors. Points on this clone: The target antigen is unknown.

The germline gives CDR1 LGHNA, CDR2 YSLEER. V dropped 4 bases and J dropped 2; count of bases not matched to a gene: 6. CDR3 length equals 15 residues. Notes on the study in general: Three chains linked to CMV were shown in vitro to be specific for CMV antigens. It emerged from a later analysis that several of the most significant clusters appeared to be linked to common viral pathogens. A link between a missense DCLRE1C variant and TCR beta V- and J-gene trimming emerged from a later analysis.

It was with 60 Vbeta and 13 Jbeta primers that the PCR ran. Clones were read by immunoSEQ multiplex PCR, and TCRdb kept only the in-frame ones, dropping some. Counted here are about 180,000 clones, 75% to 85% occurring once; the ten biggest clones make up around 3.4%. The V gene is TRBV4-3, the J gene TRBJ1-1, with 8 bases fitting TRBD1. The clonotype was recovered from a woman aged 55-69 years in good health and CMV-seropositive. Sample: PBMCs. The CDR3 reads CASSRGAGGNTEAFF. The CDR3 bases are TGCGCCAGCAGCCGAGGAGCAGGGGGCAACACTGAAGCTTTCTTT.